Sequencing of this T cell receptor beta chain was carried out in a study of T cells after posttransplantation cyclophosphamide. Regarding the study as a whole: Later blood repertoires were often dominated by clones from the donor CD8+ memory compartment.

J gave up 3 bases and V 1 base, and 4 bases lay outside the gene matches. Germline loops: CDR1 LGHNT, CDR2 FRNRAP. The length of the CDR3 is 15 residues. To note about this clone: Its antigen remains unknown.

Method: immunoSEQ multiplex PCR; TCRdb's copy keeps in-frame clones and lacks some. The data show 23,000 or so clones, 85% to 90% seen once. Cyclophosphamide on days +3 and +4 followed busulfan-fludarabine conditioning and a marrow graft. The chain links TRBV12-5 to TRBJ1-1; 8 bases are shared with TRBD1. The receptor was derived from a female patient in her 30s who received an allogeneic stem cell transplant from an unrelated donor, was CMV-positive, and had no GVHD. The T cells may come from the graft donor. The source was PBMCs, collected after allogeneic stem cell transplant with posttransplant cyclophosphamide. The CDR3 nucleotides are TGTGCTAGTGGTTTGGGGCAGGGGGCGTACACTGAAGCTTTCTTT. Its protein is CASGLGQGAYTEAFF. The full variable domain, with the rest looked up from reference TRBV12-5 and TRBJ1-1, is DARVTQTPRHKVTEMGQEVTMRCQPILGHNTVFWYRQTMMQGLELLAYFRNRAPLDDSGMPKDRFSAEMPDATLATLKIQPSEPRDSAVYFCASGLGQGAYTEAFFGQGTRLTVV.